This T cell receptor (beta chain) appears in the sequencing data of a study of T cell responses to AZD1222 COVID-19 vaccine. General study points: Clonal diversity was possibly underestimated, and the donors were mostly white British, with more females. Seropositive at baseline were only six or seven AZD1222 recipients. Scientists sampled the repertoires only once the peak T cell response had passed.

V was clipped by 3 bases and J by 2 bases, with 1 base between them. This CDR3 comprises 12 residues. Germline assignment: CDR1 WSHSY and CDR2 SAAADI. The method was immunoSEQ multiplex PCR; TCRdb's version includes in-frame clones alone and lacks a portion of them. Here the sample spans under 130,000 clones, approximately 90% being singletons. About this clone: The target antigen is unknown.

Source: peripheral blood, taken on day 0 of AZD1222 vaccination. The chain employs TRBV10-2 and TRBJ2-2; D call uncertain. This TCR was sampled from an adult in good health. This chain's CDR3 is CASSENTGELFF. The CDR3, as DNA: TGCGCCAGCAGTGAAAACACCGGGGAGCTGTTTTTT.